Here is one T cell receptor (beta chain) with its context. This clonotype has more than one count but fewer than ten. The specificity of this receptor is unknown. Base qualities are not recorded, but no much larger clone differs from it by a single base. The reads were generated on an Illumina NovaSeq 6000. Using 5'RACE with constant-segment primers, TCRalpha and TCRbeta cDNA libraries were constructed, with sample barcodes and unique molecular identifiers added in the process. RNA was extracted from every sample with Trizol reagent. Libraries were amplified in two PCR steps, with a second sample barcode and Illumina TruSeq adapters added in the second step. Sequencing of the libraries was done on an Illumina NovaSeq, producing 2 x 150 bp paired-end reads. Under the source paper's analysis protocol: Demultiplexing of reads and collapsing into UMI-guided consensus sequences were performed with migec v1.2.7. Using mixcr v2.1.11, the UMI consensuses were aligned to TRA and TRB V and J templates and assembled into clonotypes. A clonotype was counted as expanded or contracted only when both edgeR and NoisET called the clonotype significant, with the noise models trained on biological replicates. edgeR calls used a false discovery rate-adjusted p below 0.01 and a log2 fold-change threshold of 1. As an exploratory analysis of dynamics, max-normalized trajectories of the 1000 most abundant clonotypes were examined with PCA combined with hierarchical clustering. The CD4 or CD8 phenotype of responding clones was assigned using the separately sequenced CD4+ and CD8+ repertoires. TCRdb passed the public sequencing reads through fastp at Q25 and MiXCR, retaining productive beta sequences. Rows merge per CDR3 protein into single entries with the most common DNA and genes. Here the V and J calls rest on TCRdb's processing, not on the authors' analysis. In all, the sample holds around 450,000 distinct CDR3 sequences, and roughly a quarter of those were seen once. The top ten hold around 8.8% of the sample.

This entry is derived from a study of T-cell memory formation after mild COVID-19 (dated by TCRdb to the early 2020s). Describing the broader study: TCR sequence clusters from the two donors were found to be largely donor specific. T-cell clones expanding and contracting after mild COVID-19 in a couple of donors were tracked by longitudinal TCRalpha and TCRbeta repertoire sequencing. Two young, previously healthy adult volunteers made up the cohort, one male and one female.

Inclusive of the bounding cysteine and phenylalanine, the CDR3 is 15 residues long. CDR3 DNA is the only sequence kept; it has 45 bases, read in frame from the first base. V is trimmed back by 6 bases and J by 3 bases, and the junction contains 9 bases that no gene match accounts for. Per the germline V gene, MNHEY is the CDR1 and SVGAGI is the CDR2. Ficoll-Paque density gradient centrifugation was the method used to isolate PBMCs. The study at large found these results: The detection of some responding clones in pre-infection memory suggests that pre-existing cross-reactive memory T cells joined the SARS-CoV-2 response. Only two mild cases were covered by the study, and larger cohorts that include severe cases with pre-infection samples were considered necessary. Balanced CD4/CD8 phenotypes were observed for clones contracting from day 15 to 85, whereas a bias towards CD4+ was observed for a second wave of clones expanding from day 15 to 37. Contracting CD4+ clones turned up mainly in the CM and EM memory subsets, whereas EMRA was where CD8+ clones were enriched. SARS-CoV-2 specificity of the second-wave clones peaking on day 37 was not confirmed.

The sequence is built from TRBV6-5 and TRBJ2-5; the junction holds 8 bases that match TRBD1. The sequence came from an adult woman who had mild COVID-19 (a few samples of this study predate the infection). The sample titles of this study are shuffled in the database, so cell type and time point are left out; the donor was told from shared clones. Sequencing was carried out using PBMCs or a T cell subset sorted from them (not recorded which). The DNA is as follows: TGTGCCAGCAGCCCGTACGACAGGGGTGAAGAGACCCAGTACTTC. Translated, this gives CASSPYDRGEETQYF.